This TCR beta chain was obtained from a study of cytomegalovirus exposure and HLA in healthy donors. Looked up from germline, CDR1 is SEHNR and CDR2 is FQNEAQ (reference sequence). The length of the CDR3 is 14 residues. The PCR was carried out with 60 Vbeta primers and 13 Jbeta primers. Some clones are missing from TCRdb's copy, which holds only in-frame ones; the method was immunoSEQ multiplex PCR. The sample records around 99,000 clones, 73% being singletons. Study observations and caveats: It was assumed in the presence/absence analyses that sequencing depth was roughly uniform across donors. Segments of the TCR beta V type were, in most cases, productive about 90% or about 30% of the time in an earlier analysis.

Turning to this clone: Antigen specificity is unknown. At one end, the junction sequence differs from germline, possibly due to a read error.

This cohort consisted of healthy bone marrow donors. The specimen sequenced was PBMCs. This clonotype was sampled from a man aged 35 to 55 in good health and CMV-seronegative. This chain connects TRBV7-9 to TRBJ1-1; 9 nucleotides match TRBD1. The CDR3: CSSSFTGTGNLAFF. The CDR3 DNA is TGTTCCAGCAGCTTTACGGGGACAGGGAATTTGGCTTTCTTT.